A selection of T cell receptor beta chains follows, all from one sample in a study of blood T cells in healthy people across ages. TCRdb reprocessed the 5' RACE reads with MiXCR, giving one entry per CDR3 protein. The table shows fewer than 900,000 distinct CDR3 sequences, with roughly 49% occurring only once. Source material: blood. The source of these receptors is a woman in her sixties or seventies in good health. Both conserved end residues are part of each CDR3. Clone size is shown for a subset of rows, as once, few, many or a class of expanded clone.

clone_size: NA
v_call: TRBV10-3
cdr3_aa: CAISDEQGPYEQYF

clone_size: NA
v_call: TRBV14
cdr3_aa: CASSTMLAGPQETQYF

clone_size: NA
v_call: TRBV29-1
cdr3_aa: CSVASGGRNEKLFF

clone_size: NA
v_call: TRBV20-1
cdr3_aa: CSAVDTTSYEQYF

clone_size: NA
v_call: TRBV28
cdr3_aa: CASSVSFYEQYF

clone_size: NA
v_call: TRBV15
cdr3_aa: CATGRGGTGDEAFF

clone_size: NA
v_call: TRBV28
cdr3_aa: CASSNGGARLSNEKLFF

clone_size: NA
v_call: TRBV7-8
cdr3_aa: CASSGRTGRGYTF

clone_size: NA
v_call: TRBV6-5
cdr3_aa: CASSYTPDNEQFF

clone_size: few
v_call: TRBV14
cdr3_aa: CASGRFYEQYF

clone_size: NA
v_call: TRBV7-9
cdr3_aa: CASSTDRESVDTQYF

clone_size: NA
v_call: TRBV20-1
cdr3_aa: CSARDFESPLVEQYF

clone_size: NA
v_call: TRBV20-1
cdr3_aa: CSAREDDGTSDYEQYF

clone_size: NA
v_call: TRBV6-1
cdr3_aa: CASRPTSARGEQFF

clone_size: NA
v_call: TRBV5-1
cdr3_aa: CASSLNRDFYNEQFF

clone_size: few
v_call: TRBV10-3
cdr3_aa: CAISDGTYQETQYF

clone_size: many
v_call: TRBV7-3
cdr3_aa: CASSLGGQGDTQYF

clone_size: once
v_call: TRBV7-9
cdr3_aa: CASSFHGDEQFF

clone_size: NA
v_call: TRBV6-5
cdr3_aa: CASARIPQGGGAEAFF

clone_size: NA
v_call: TRBV4-3
cdr3_aa: CASSQDWFGVKNIQYF

clone_size: NA
v_call: TRBV24-1
cdr3_aa: CATSDFSGSSQYF

clone_size: many
v_call: TRBV28
cdr3_aa: CASSGGKETQYF

clone_size: NA
v_call: TRBV2
cdr3_aa: CASQPLLLAKNIQYF

clone_size: once
v_call: TRBV10-3
cdr3_aa: CAIRDTDTNSYEQYF

clone_size: NA
v_call: TRBV4-3
cdr3_aa: CASSQEGRALCEQYF

clone_size: NA
v_call: TRBV4-3
cdr3_aa: CASSQGLQGRDETQYF

clone_size: few
v_call: TRBV30
cdr3_aa: CAWSLNQPGPGYEQYF

clone_size: once
v_call: TRBV21-1
cdr3_aa: CASSPPGLAGGPVPNEQFF

clone_size: NA
v_call: TRBV2
cdr3_aa: CASSETTPGGYTF

clone_size: many
v_call: TRBV24-1
cdr3_aa: CATSDPGQGGHEQFF

clone_size: NA
v_call: TRBV29-1
cdr3_aa: CSVGRDRGYNEQFF

clone_size: NA
v_call: TRBV30
cdr3_aa: CAWRMSYEQYF

clone_size: NA
v_call: TRBV3-1
cdr3_aa: CASSQDRQRLAGENEQFF

clone_size: few
v_call: TRBV9
cdr3_aa: CASSVVGYHNEQFF

clone_size: NA
v_call: TRBV9
cdr3_aa: CASSKRLVGLGKQFF

clone_size: NA
v_call: TRBV7-2
cdr3_aa: CASSPGRGGYTF

clone_size: NA
v_call: TRBV5-1
cdr3_aa: CASSWGDRGNQPQHF

clone_size: NA
v_call: TRBV12-3/TRBV12-4
cdr3_aa: CASSFGRSGYTF

clone_size: NA
v_call: TRBV27
cdr3_aa: CAGSPLAGGPDTQYF

clone_size: NA
v_call: TRBV5-1
cdr3_aa: CASGTGLAGGIAEQFF

clone_size: NA
v_call: TRBV27
cdr3_aa: CASSLSGRDTGELFF

clone_size: few
v_call: TRBV20-1
cdr3_aa: CSARVLAPNLYEQYF

clone_size: NA
v_call: TRBV20-1
cdr3_aa: CSAPSSGANVLTF

clone_size: NA
v_call: TRBV20-1
cdr3_aa: CSARDPDSLARKLFF

clone_size: NA
v_call: TRBV24-1
cdr3_aa: CATSDTGTGLETQYF

clone_size: many
v_call: TRBV7-2
cdr3_aa: CASSSLEYNSPLHF

clone_size: NA
v_call: TRBV5-1
cdr3_aa: CASSLGGSPKNIQYF

clone_size: few
v_call: TRBV9
cdr3_aa: CASSPRQDAYNEQFF

clone_size: NA
v_call: TRBV18
cdr3_aa: CASSPRAVGKEKLFF

clone_size: NA
v_call: TRBV20-1
cdr3_aa: CSARDQDGSPLHF

clone_size: many
v_call: TRBV6-2/TRBV6-3
cdr3_aa: CASSYVGYGYTF

clone_size: NA
v_call: TRBV7-2
cdr3_aa: CASSTQSSGANVLTF

clone_size: few
v_call: TRBV5-1
cdr3_aa: CASSLEGTGRFETQYF

clone_size: NA
v_call: TRBV6-6
cdr3_aa: CASLRPGGQETQYF

clone_size: few
v_call: TRBV7-2
cdr3_aa: CASSAHRGLAGIYEQYF

clone_size: NA
v_call: TRBV20-1
cdr3_aa: CSAFEKGQGRYQPQHF

clone_size: NA
v_call: TRBV20-1
cdr3_aa: CSAYRTGKNSPLHF